These T cell receptor beta chains were read from a single sample in a study of PD-1 blockade in mismatch repair-deficient tumors. The protocol was immunoSEQ multiplex PCR, while the TCRdb copy is restricted to in-frame clones and leaves out a portion. The sample contains some 120,000 clones, roughly 86% of which appear only once. Source: peripheral blood, taken 44 weeks after starting pembrolizumab. The receptors shown here come from an adult with mismatch repair-deficient cancer. The CDR3 runs from the conserved cysteine through the conserved F or W. The D gene is left open where the match is weak. Some rows have no size entry. The others give once, few or many, or a class for an expanded clone.

D: TRBD1
J: TRBJ2-7
size: once
length: 14
V: TRBV6-1
CDR3: CASSVTGANDEQYF
DNA: TGTGCCAGCAGTGTGACAGGGGCTAATGACGAGCAGTACTTC

D: TRBD1
J: TRBJ2-6
size: -
length: 16
V: TRBV11-3
CDR3: CASSLEGGAGANVLTF
DNA: TGTGCCAGCAGCCTAGAAGGGGGCGCTGGGGCCAACGTCCTGACTTTC

D: -
J: TRBJ2-1
size: few
length: 14
V: TRBV11-3
CDR3: CASSLDGRNDEQFF
DNA: TGTGCCAGCAGCTTAGATGGTCGGAATGATGAGCAGTTCTTC

D: TRBD1
J: TRBJ2-6
size: -
length: 18
V: TRBV11-2
CDR3: CASSTGDRGNSGANVLTF
DNA: TGTGCCAGCAGCACCGGGGACAGGGGGAACTCTGGGGCCAACGTCCTGACTTTC

D: -
J: TRBJ2-3
size: once
length: 15
V: TRBV10-1
CDR3: CASSDGQGPADTQYF
DNA: TGCGCCAGCAGTGATGGGCAGGGGCCCGCGGATACGCAGTATTTT

D: TRBD2
J: TRBJ2-1
size: few
length: 16
V: TRBV7-2
CDR3: CASSRQGLAGGNEQFF
DNA: TGTGCCAGCAGCCGGCAAGGACTAGCGGGAGGCAATGAGCAGTTCTTC

D: TRBD2
J: TRBJ2-3
size: -
length: 17
V: TRBV11-2
CDR3: CASSLALAGPHTDTQYF
DNA: TGTGCCAGCAGCTTAGCGCTAGCGGGTCCCCACACAGATACGCAGTATTTT

D: -
J: TRBJ2-5
size: -
length: 15
V: TRBV11-2
CDR3: CASSALDTQRETQYF
DNA: TGTGCCAGCAGCGCCTTGGACACCCAGCGGGAGACCCAGTACTTC

D: -
J: TRBJ1-5
size: -
length: 13
V: TRBV27
CDR3: CASSLSSNQPQHF
DNA: TGTGCCAGCAGTTTGTCGAGCAATCAGCCCCAGCATTTT

D: TRBD1
J: TRBJ2-7
size: -
length: 19
V: TRBV11-2
CDR3: CASSLGAPTGDGPIYEQYF
DNA: TGTGCCAGCAGCTTAGGCGCCCCAACAGGGGACGGCCCTATTTACGAGCAGTACTTC

D: -
J: TRBJ2-7
size: -
length: 16
V: TRBV19
CDR3: CASSRLGVSESYEQYF
DNA: TGTGCCAGTAGTAGGTTGGGGGTTTCAGAATCCTACGAGCAGTACTTC

D: -
J: TRBJ2-2
size: -
length: 16
V: TRBV11-2
CDR3: CASSGDGSANTGELFF
DNA: TGTGCCAGCAGCGGGGACGGGTCTGCGAACACCGGGGAGCTGTTTTTT

D: TRBD1
J: TRBJ1-2
size: -
length: 16
V: TRBV27
CDR3: CASSSGTGGSNYGYTF
DNA: TGTGCCAGCAGTTCCGGGACAGGAGGTTCTAACTATGGCTACACCTTC

D: -
J: TRBJ2-7
size: -
length: 14
V: TRBV28
CDR3: CASKSRGGPYEQYF
DNA: TGTGCCAGTAAATCGAGGGGGGGGCCCTACGAGCAGTACTTC

D: TRBD1
J: TRBJ1-2
size: few
length: 13
V: TRBV2
CDR3: CASRFGQGTGYTF
DNA: TGTGCCAGCCGCTTCGGACAGGGCACTGGCTACACCTTC

D: TRBD2
J: TRBJ2-1
size: few
length: 13
V: TRBV30
CDR3: CAWTSGSTAEQFF
DNA: TGTGCTTGGACTAGCGGGAGTACCGCTGAGCAGTTCTTC

D: -
J: TRBJ2-7
size: few
length: 15
V: TRBV11-1
CDR3: CASSFPRDGTYEQYF
DNA: TGTGCCAGCAGCTTCCCCCGGGACGGGACCTACGAGCAGTACTTC

D: TRBD2
J: TRBJ2-3
size: -
length: 15
V: TRBV15
CDR3: CATRGTSGRTDTQYF
DNA: TGTGCCACCAGGGGGACTAGCGGGAGAACAGATACGCAGTATTTT

D: TRBD2
J: TRBJ2-7
size: few
length: 16
V: TRBV6-6
CDR3: CASSSSLGAGGYEQYF
DNA: TGTGCCAGCAGTTCCTCACTTGGGGCGGGGGGCTACGAGCAGTACTTC

D: -
J: TRBJ2-7
size: -
length: 13
V: TRBV4-1
CDR3: CASAAGYQYEQYF
DNA: TGCGCCAGCGCCGCGGGATACCAGTACGAGCAGTACTTC

D: -
J: TRBJ2-6
size: -
length: 15
V: TRBV15
CDR3: CATSRGVTGANVLTF
DNA: TGTGCCACCAGCAGAGGTGTAACTGGGGCCAACGTCCTGACTTTC

D: -
J: TRBJ2-7
size: -
length: 14
V: TRBV5-5
CDR3: CASSWNRNTYEQYF
DNA: TGTGCCAGCAGCTGGAACAGGAATACCTACGAGCAGTACTTC

D: -
J: TRBJ1-1
size: -
length: 11
V: TRBV11-3
CDR3: CASSLGPGAFF
DNA: TGTGCCAGCAGCTTGGGGCCAGGGGCTTTCTTT

D: -
J: TRBJ2-7
size: few
length: 14
V: TRBV6-5
CDR3: CASRNGAYSEEQYF
DNA: TGTGCCAGCAGAAACGGCGCCTATAGTGAGGAGCAGTACTTC

D: -
J: TRBJ2-2
size: -
length: 14
V: TRBV6-5
CDR3: CASSYNSGPGELFF
DNA: TGTGCCAGCAGTTACAACTCGGGCCCCGGGGAGCTGTTTTTT

D: -
J: TRBJ2-3
size: -
length: 15
V: TRBV29-1
CDR3: CSVDRGGERADTQYF
DNA: TGCAGCGTTGACCGAGGAGGCGAAAGGGCAGATACGCAGTATTTT

D: -
J: TRBJ1-1
size: -
length: 13
V: TRBV18
CDR3: CASSLEGNTEAFF
DNA: TGTGCCAGCTCCTTAGAGGGGAACACTGAAGCTTTCTTT

D: -
J: TRBJ1-5
size: -
length: 13
V: TRBV19
CDR3: CASSGSGNQPQHF
DNA: TGTGCCAGTAGCGGGTCTGGCAATCAGCCCCAGCATTTT

D: TRBD2
J: TRBJ2-3
size: -
length: 17
V: TRBV28
CDR3: CASSPGRGREAPDTQYF
DNA: TGTGCCAGCAGCCCGGGGCGGGGACGGGAGGCTCCAGATACGCAGTATTTT

D: TRBD2
J: TRBJ2-1
size: -
length: 15
V: TRBV6-5
CDR3: CASSFPGLVNNEQFF
DNA: TGTGCCAGCAGTTTTCCGGGACTAGTGAACAATGAGCAGTTCTTC

D: -
J: TRBJ2-5
size: -
length: 13
V: TRBV27
CDR3: CASSLGQGETQYF
DNA: TGTGCCAGCAGTTTAGGGCAGGGTGAGACCCAGTACTTC

D: -
J: TRBJ2-1
size: -
length: 13
V: TRBV7-3
CDR3: CASSLFYGNEQFF
DNA: TGTGCCAGCAGCTTATTCTATGGCAATGAGCAGTTCTTC

D: -
J: TRBJ2-7
size: -
length: 14
V: TRBV10-2
CDR3: CASSESNRAYEQYF
DNA: TGCGCCAGCAGTGAGTCGAACAGAGCCTACGAGCAGTACTTC

D: -
J: TRBJ2-7
size: -
length: 14
V: TRBV5-6
CDR3: CASSFYGSSYEQYF
DNA: TGTGCCAGCAGCTTCTACGGGAGCTCCTACGAGCAGTACTTC

D: -
J: TRBJ1-4
size: -
length: 14
V: TRBV6-1
CDR3: CASSEMVTNEKLFF
DNA: TGTGCCAGCAGTGAAATGGTAACTAATGAAAAACTGTTTTTT

D: TRBD1
J: TRBJ1-2
size: -
length: 14
V: TRBV7-9
CDR3: CASRGQGSQEGYTF
DNA: TGTGCCAGCCGAGGACAGGGGAGCCAGGAAGGCTACACCTTC

D: TRBD2
J: TRBJ2-7
size: -
length: 14
V: TRBV12-5
CDR3: CASGFRAAGYEQYF
DNA: TGTGCTAGTGGTTTTAGGGCAGCGGGGTACGAGCAGTACTTC

D: -
J: TRBJ1-1
size: -
length: 15
V: TRBV2
CDR3: CASSTRGGWNTEAFF
DNA: TGTGCCAGCAGTACCCGGGGGGGGTGGAACACTGAAGCTTTCTTT

D: -
J: TRBJ1-1
size: -
length: 10
V: TRBV28
CDR3: CARAVTEAFF
DNA: TGTGCCCGGGCTGTTACTGAAGCTTTCTTT

D: TRBD1
J: TRBJ1-5
size: -
length: 15
V: TRBV6-1
CDR3: CASSGRDRHNQPQHF
DNA: TGTGCCAGCAGTGGACGGGACAGACACAATCAGCCCCAGCATTTT

D: TRBD2
J: TRBJ2-1
size: -
length: 16
V: TRBV5-4
CDR3: CASSLRGLAGGGEQFF
DNA: TGTGCCAGCAGCTTGAGGGGACTAGCGGGAGGGGGTGAGCAGTTCTTC

D: TRBD1
J: TRBJ1-5
size: -
length: 17
V: TRBV19
CDR3: CASSTGTGMRGNQPQHF
DNA: TGTGCCAGTAGCACCGGGACAGGGATGAGGGGCAATCAGCCCCAGCATTTT

D: -
J: TRBJ2-7
size: -
length: 13
V: TRBV7-8
CDR3: CASSQGRSYEQYF
DNA: TGTGCCAGCAGCCAAGGTCGGTCCTACGAGCAGTACTTC

D: TRBD1
J: TRBJ2-1
size: -
length: 14
V: TRBV9
CDR3: CASSARDSYNEQFF
DNA: TGTGCCAGCAGCGCCCGGGACAGCTACAATGAGCAGTTCTTC

D: TRBD2
J: TRBJ2-1
size: once
length: 15
V: TRBV5-4
CDR3: CASSPRTSGTNEQFF
DNA: TGTGCCAGCAGCCCCCGGACTAGCGGGACCAATGAGCAGTTCTTC

D: TRBD1
J: TRBJ1-1
size: -
length: 16
V: TRBV19
CDR3: CASSIRGQGPNTEAFF
DNA: TGTGCCAGTAGTATTCGTGGACAGGGCCCGAACACTGAAGCTTTCTTT

D: TRBD2
J: TRBJ2-2
size: -
length: 18
V: TRBV7-9
CDR3: CASSQLLGRERDTGELFF
DNA: TGTGCCAGCAGCCAACTCCTTGGGCGGGAGCGTGACACCGGGGAGCTGTTTTTT

D: -
J: TRBJ2-7
size: -
length: 13
V: TRBV6-5
CDR3: CASSYLQGYEQYF
DNA: TGTGCCAGCAGTTACTTACAGGGTTACGAGCAGTACTTC

D: TRBD2
J: TRBJ2-7
size: -
length: 16
V: TRBV4-1
CDR3: CASSQDVLAATYEQYF
DNA: TGCGCCAGCAGCCAAGATGTGCTAGCGGCAACCTACGAGCAGTACTTC

D: -
J: TRBJ1-5
size: -
length: 15
V: TRBV28
CDR3: CASSLSGSHNQPQHF
DNA: TGTGCCAGCAGTTTGTCAGGGTCTCATAATCAGCCCCAGCATTTT

D: -
J: TRBJ1-5
size: -
length: 13
V: TRBV28
CDR3: CASSPELDQPQHF
DNA: TGTGCCAGCAGTCCTGAGTTGGATCAGCCCCAGCATTTT

D: -
J: TRBJ2-5
size: -
length: 15
V: TRBV10-3
CDR3: CAISERPGGGETQYF
DNA: TGTGCCATCAGTGAAAGGCCCGGTGGAGGGGAGACCCAGTACTTC

D: TRBD1
J: TRBJ1-4
size: once
length: 14
V: TRBV27
CDR3: CASSGTGKNEKLFF
DNA: TGTGCCAGCAGTGGGACAGGCAAGAATGAAAAACTGTTTTTT

D: TRBD1
J: TRBJ2-7
size: -
length: 15
V: TRBV27
CDR3: CASSIGQGHSYEQYF
DNA: TGTGCCAGCAGCATCGGACAGGGGCACTCCTACGAGCAGTACTTC